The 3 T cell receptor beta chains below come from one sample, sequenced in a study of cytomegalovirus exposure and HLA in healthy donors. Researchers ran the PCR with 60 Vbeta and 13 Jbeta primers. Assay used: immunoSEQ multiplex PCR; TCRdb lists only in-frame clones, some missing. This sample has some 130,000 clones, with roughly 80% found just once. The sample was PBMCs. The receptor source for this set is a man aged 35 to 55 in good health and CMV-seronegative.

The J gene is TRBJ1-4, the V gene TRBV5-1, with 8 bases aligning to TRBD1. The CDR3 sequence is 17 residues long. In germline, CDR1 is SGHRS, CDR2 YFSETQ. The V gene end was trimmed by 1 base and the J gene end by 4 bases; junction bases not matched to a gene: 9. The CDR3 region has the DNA TGCGCCAGCAGCTTGATTTTCGGACAGGGACTTAATGAAAAACTGTTTTTT. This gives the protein CASSLIFGQGLNEKLFF.

The CDR3 nucleotides read TGTGCCAGCAGGGGGACAGGGCGCTATGGCTACACCTTC. Translation: CASRGTGRYGYTF. The chain uses TRBV2 and TRBJ1-2, with 9 bases fitting TRBD1. With V trimmed by 6 bases and J by 4 bases, 3 bases remained unmatched. The germline CDR1 and CDR2 sequences are SNHLY and FYNNEI. The CDR3 spans 13 residues. Supplemented by reference TRBV2 and TRBJ1-2, the full variable domain reads EPEVTQTPSHQVTQMGQEVILRCVPISNHLYFYWYRQILGQKVEFLVSFYNNEISEKSEIFDDQFSVERPDGSNFTLKIRSTKLEDSAMYFCASRGTGRYGYTFGSGTRLTVV.

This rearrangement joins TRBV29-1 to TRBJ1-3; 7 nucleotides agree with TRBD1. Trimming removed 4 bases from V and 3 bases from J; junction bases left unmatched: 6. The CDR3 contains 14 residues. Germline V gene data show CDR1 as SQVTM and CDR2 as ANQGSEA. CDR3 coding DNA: TGCAGCGTTGCCGGGACAGCCGTTGGAAACACCATATATTTT. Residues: CSVAGTAVGNTIYF.